The following is a TCR beta chain sequence with its context. The data derive from a study of blood T cell repertoires in COVID-19. Germline assignment: CDR1 SGHRS and CDR2 YFSETQ. After removal of 4 bases from V and 3 bases from J, the junction contained 5 bases not matched to a gene. The CDR3 length is 16 residues. Profiling relied on immunoSEQ multiplex PCR, and the TCRdb table lists in-frame clones only, not all of them. Among about 52,000 clones, roughly nine tenths were seen once, and the ten largest hold around 10%. This chain joins TRBV5-1 and TRBJ1-6, with 9 bases fitting TRBD1. The clonotype was recovered from an older man with active or convalescent COVID-19. Sequencing was carried out using peripheral blood. DNA of the CDR3: TGCGCCAGCAGCCCTCGACAGGGGGGCTATAATTCACCCCTCCACTTT. Protein sequence: CASSPRQGGYNSPLHF.